The 31 T cell receptor beta chains presented below share a single source sample, sequenced in a study of Graves' ophthalmopathy and Graves' hyperthyroidism. Researchers took RNA transcripts and amplified TCR beta CDR3 regions from them. Second-round multiplex PCR came after first-round RT-PCR with HTBI primers. TCRdb redid the calling of the multiplex PCR reads with MiXCR, one entry per CDR3 protein. Here the sample spans some 160,000 distinct CDR3 sequences, approximately 40% being singletons. Sequenced input: peripheral blood. Receptor source: a young man with Graves' ophthalmopathy.

V usage is TRBV14 and J usage is TRBJ2-5; 8 bases line up with TRBD1. Germline loops: CDR1 SGHDN, CDR2 FVKESK. The CDR3 length is 14 residues. V dropped 5 bases and J dropped 5; count of bases not matched to a gene: 7. The CDR3 sequence is CASSGQGLRETQYF. The CDR3 nucleotides are TGTGCCAGCAGCGGACAGGGACTTAGGGAGACCCAGTACTTC.

This clonotype was seen at least ten times. The chain combines TRBV7-2 with TRBJ2-2, with D possibly matching TRBD2 (5 bases). Germline V gene sequence: CDR1 SGHTA, CDR2 FQGNSA. The CDR3 is made up of 14 amino acids. The V end was cut by 2 bases, the J end by 6 bases, with 10 bases between. The CDR3 DNA reads as TGTGCCAGCAGCTTAATTTACGGGGCCGGGGAGCTGTTTTTT. It encodes CASSLIYGAGELFF.

This clonotype was observed many times. V gene TRBV27 combines with J gene TRBJ1-2, with D maybe TRBD1 (5 bases). This CDR3 has 12 residues. The germline V gene has CDR1 MNHEY and CDR2 SMNVEV (reference sequence). Trimming cost V 4 bases and J 5 bases, with 8 bases left between them. This CDR3 reads CASSSTGYGYTF. CDR3 sequence (DNA): TGTGCCAGCAGTTCTACAGGTTATGGCTACACCTTC.

This clonotype was detected ten times or more. The genes are TRBV11-2 and TRBJ2-7; 7 nucleotides match TRBD1. This CDR3 spans 15 amino acids. The V segment lost 2 bases and the J segment 3 bases; nucleotides outside the gene matches: 7. Germline V gene sequence: CDR1 SGHAT, CDR2 FQNNGV. The CDR3 DNA sequence: TGTGCCAGCAGCTTACGGGGACAGCGCAACTACGAGCAGTACTTC. Its translation is CASSLRGQRNYEQYF.

There are many counts of this clonotype. The chain employs TRBV20-1 and TRBJ1-2; the match to TRBD1 covers 9 bases. The CDR3 consists of 14 residues. Germline-derived CDR1 and CDR2 are DFQATT and SNEGSKA (reference sequence). The CDR3 loop reads CTGQDRGLVDGYTF. The CDR3 DNA reads as TGCACCGGTCAGGACAGGGGATTGGTCGATGGCTACACCTTC.

This clonotype showed up many times. This sequence joins TRBV24-1 and TRBJ2-3; 7 positions match TRBD1. V lost 4 bases, J lost 2 bases, and 8 bases stayed unmatched. Germline V gene lookup returns CDR1 KGHDR and CDR2 SFDVKD. The CDR3 is made up of 16 amino acids. The DNA for the CDR3 is TGTGCCACCAGTGAACCTACAGGGGCGGACACAGATACGCAGTATTTT. It specifies CATSEPTGADTDTQYF.

This clonotype was picked up many times. The rearrangement uses TRBV6-5 and TRBJ1-5, with 8 bases that match TRBD1. The CDR3 is 13 amino acids. Germline values: CDR1 MNHEY, CDR2 SVGAGI. Trimming cost V 7 bases and J 7 bases; bases outside gene matches: 6. CDR3 bases: TGTGCCAGCACCGGGACAGGTGGGCAGCCCCAGCATTTT. Encoded protein: CASTGTGGQPQHF.

This clonotype was found many times. V usage is TRBV12-5 and J usage is TRBJ2-5; D gene unclear. Germline CDR1 and CDR2: LGHNT and FRNRAP. The CDR3 spans 11 residues. V lost 3 bases to trimming and J lost 5 bases, with 4 bases between them. The CDR3 DNA reads as TGTGCTAGTGGTTTTGGCGAGACCCAGTACTTC. Translation gives CASGFGETQYF.

This rearrangement joins TRBV30 to TRBJ1-1; D is unresolved. There are 12 residues in the CDR3. Trimming shortened V by 3 bases and J by 5 bases, and 10 bases separated the two germline ends. Germline V gives CDR1 GTSNPN, CDR2 SVGIG (reference sequence). The CDR3 nucleotides read TGTGCCTGGAGACTGCCTTTAACTGAAGCTTTCTTT. Translation: CAWRLPLTEAFF.

This clonotype appeared many times. This chain joins TRBV7-2 and TRBJ2-5, with D possibly being TRBD2 (5 bases). V lost 8 bases, J lost 0 bases, and 13 bases lay in between. Germline values: CDR1 SGHTA, CDR2 FQGNSA. CDR3 size: 14 residues. This CDR3 is CASFLTRDQETQYF. The CDR3 DNA is TGTGCCAGCTTCCTTACGCGGGACCAAGAGACCCAGTACTTC.

The genes are TRBV30 and TRBJ1-5; D ambiguous. CDR3 length: 13 residues. Germline V gene data show CDR1 as GTSNPN and CDR2 as SVGIG (reference sequence). V was trimmed by 1 base and J by 0 bases, leaving 4 bases between them. The CDR3 coding sequence is TGTGCCTGGAGTGGAAGTAGCAATCAGCCCCAGCATTTT. Its protein product is CAWSGSSNQPQHF.

V gene TRBV7-2 combines with J gene TRBJ2-7; D is perhaps TRBD2 (5 bases). Germline V gene lookup returns CDR1 SGHTA and CDR2 FQGNSA. This CDR3 spans 15 amino acids. Trimming removed 5 bases from V and 4 bases from J, with 18 bases in between. Here the CDR3 reads CASSMVQAEPYEQYF. CDR3 DNA: TGTGCCAGCAGCATGGTACAAGCGGAGCCTTACGAGCAGTACTTC.

The table lists this clonotype with many counts. J is TRBJ2-7 and V is TRBV29-1, with TRBD1 as a possible D gene (5 bases). The germline V and J ends were trimmed by 7 bases and 7 bases, with 14 bases remaining between them. The CDR3 extends over 11 amino acids. The V gene's germline CDR1 is SQVTM and CDR2 ANQGSEA. CDR3 amino acids: CSAQVGEEQYF. The CDR3 coding sequence is TGCAGCGCTCAGGTAGGGGAAGAGCAGTACTTC.

This clonotype was seen at least ten times. V and J are TRBV20-1 and TRBJ1-5; D gene uncertain. Germline CDR1 DFQATT, CDR2 SNEGSKA (reference sequence). The CDR3 contains 14 residues. V was shortened by 0 bases and J by 7 bases, with 13 bases between the two germline ends. The CDR3 region has the DNA TGCAGTGCTAGAGATGGTGGGCGACGGCAGCCCCAGCATTTT. Translating gives CSARDGGRRQPQHF.

This clonotype was seen ten or more times. The V call is TRBV7-2, the J call TRBJ1-2; the D gene is possibly TRBD1 (5 bases). The V end lost 3 bases, the J end lost 4 bases, and 9 bases lay between the germline ends. This CDR3 contains 13 residues. The germline V gene has CDR1 SGHTA and CDR2 FQGNSA. The CDR3 is CASSFQGSYGYTF. The DNA of the CDR3 is TGTGCCAGCAGCTTTCAGGGATCCTATGGCTACACCTTC.

Ten or more counts support this clonotype. This chain links TRBV20-1 with TRBJ2-7, with 13 positions matching TRBD2. Germline V gives CDR1 DFQATT, CDR2 SNEGSKA (reference sequence). The CDR3 runs 16 residues. The CDR3 DNA reads as TGCAGCGCCCGACAAGAGACTAGCGGGAGGTCTTGGGAGCAGTACTTC. Translated: CSARQETSGRSWEQYF.

This clonotype showed up many times. The chain links TRBV7-2 to TRBJ2-7; 9 positions agree with TRBD1. Looked up from germline, CDR1 is SGHTA and CDR2 is FQGNSA. The CDR3 length is 14 residues. After removal of 6 bases from V and 5 bases from J, the junction contained 8 bases not matched to a gene. This CDR3 is CASRLDRGGNEQYF. In DNA, the CDR3 is TGTGCCAGCAGATTGGACAGGGGAGGTAACGAGCAGTACTTC. The whole variable domain, remainder taken from reference TRBV7-2 and TRBJ2-7, is GAGVSQSPSNKVTEKGKDVELRCDPISGHTALYWYRQSLGQGLEFLIYFQGNSAPDKSGLPSDRFSAERTGGSVSTLTIQRTQQEDSAVYLCASRLDRGGNEQYFGPGTRLTVT.

The chain recombines TRBV12-3 or TRBV12-4 with TRBJ1-2, with 8 bases aligning to TRBD1. This CDR3 spans 14 amino acids. Trimming at V came to 6 bases and at J to 8 bases, leaving 11 bases not matched to a gene. This chain's CDR3 is CASRTDRGVEGYTF. The DNA of the CDR3 is TGTGCCAGCAGGACCGACAGGGGTGTGGAGGGCTACACCTTC.

A few counts support this clonotype. This chain uses TRBV18 with TRBJ2-2, with TRBD1 matching 10 bases. Trimming cost V 1 base and J 4 bases; bases outside gene matches: 3. Germline V gene data show CDR1 as KGHSH and CDR2 as LQKENI. CDR3 size: 16 residues. The CDR3 DNA reads TGTGCCAGCTCACCACGACAGGGGGCCCCCACCGGGGAGCTGTTTTTT. Translation: CASSPRQGAPTGELFF. Full variable domain (missing parts from reference TRBV18 and TRBJ2-2): NAGVMQNPRHLVRRRGQEARLRCSPMKGHSHVYWYRQLPEEGLKFMVYLQKENIIDESGMPKERFSAEFPKEGPSILRIQQVVRGDSAAYFCASSPRQGAPTGELFFGEGSRLTVL.

The CDR3 region is CASRRQGLGTEAFF. For the CDR3, the DNA is TGTGCCAGCAGACGACAGGGATTGGGTACTGAAGCTTTCTTT. The rearrangement joins TRBV12-3 or TRBV12-4 to TRBJ1-1, with 7 bases matching TRBD1. This CDR3 is built from 14 residues. V shed 6 bases and J 5 bases; nucleotides not matched to a gene: 9.

This clonotype was found many times. This sequence joins TRBV14 and TRBJ2-7; D not resolved. Trimming took off 0 bases at V and 0 bases at J, with 12 bases between the two ends. Germline V gene data show CDR1 as SGHDN and CDR2 as FVKESK. The CDR3 is 16 residues long. CDR3 amino acids: CASSQDRFWGSYEQYF. CDR3 DNA: TGTGCCAGCAGCCAAGATAGATTCTGGGGCTCCTACGAGCAGTACTTC. Combining the CDR3 with reference TRBV14 and TRBJ2-7 gives the whole variable domain EAGVTQFPSHSVIEKGQTVTLRCDPISGHDNLYWYRRVMGKEIKFLLHFVKESKQDESGMPNNRFLAERTGGTYSTLKVQPAELEDSGVYFCASSQDRFWGSYEQYFGPGTRLTVT.

The rearrangement joins TRBV12-3 or TRBV12-4 to TRBJ1-5; D remains unclear. The CDR3 has 12 residues. Trimming removed 5 bases from V and 8 bases from J, with 10 bases in between. The CDR3 protein is CASSPRREPQHF. As DNA, the CDR3 is TGTGCCAGCAGTCCCCGGCGGGAGCCCCAGCATTTT.

About this clonotype itself: A read error is possible here, since a much larger clone lies one base away. This chain joins TRBV7-2 and TRBJ2-5; 9 positions agree with TRBD1. The germline V gene encodes CDR1 SGHTA and CDR2 FQGNSA. The length of the CDR3 is 13 residues. The V gene end was trimmed by 5 bases and the J gene end by 3 bases; junction bases not matched to a gene: 1. CDR3 nucleotides: TGTGCCAGCAGCCGGGACAGGGAAGAGACCCAGTACTTC. The encoded protein is CASSRDREETQYF.

The sample holds many counts of this clonotype. The chain carries TRBV20-1 and TRBJ1-6, with 8 bases fitting TRBD1. The trim removed 6 bases at V and 6 bases at J, leaving 13 bases unmatched. The CDR3 has 16 residues. CDR1 is DFQATT, CDR2 SNEGSKA, per germline (reference sequence). The CDR3: CSAIAGTGGSNSPLHF. The CDR3 nucleotides read TGCAGTGCGATCGCGGGGACAGGAGGAAGTAATTCACCCCTCCACTTT.

This clonotype has just a few counts. Given a much more abundant clone one base away, this may be a read error. The gene calls are TRBV20-1 and TRBJ2-7; 8 bases are shared with TRBD2. The CDR3 spans 14 residues. Germline trimming cut 6 bases from V and 4 bases from J; bases unmatched to any gene: 11. The germline gives CDR1 DFQATT, CDR2 SNEGSKA (reference sequence). Here the CDR3 reads CSARSGGGSYEQYF. For the CDR3, the DNA is TGCAGTGCGCGTTCGGGGGGGGGATCATACGAGCAGTACTTC.

The CDR3 bases are TGTGCCAGCAGTGGAGGACAGTCAGCTAACTATGGCTACACCTTC. This codes for CASSGGQSANYGYTF. The rearrangement joins TRBV2 to TRBJ1-2, with a possible D match to TRBD1 (6 bases). V was clipped by 4 bases and J by 0 bases, with 12 bases between them. Germline V CDR1 and CDR2: SNHLY, FYNNEI. The CDR3 extends over 15 amino acids.

The rearrangement uses TRBV12-3 or TRBV12-4 and TRBJ2-4; D ambiguous. The V gene lost 3 bases and the J gene lost 3 bases, with 18 bases spanning the gap. The CDR3 is made up of 17 amino acids. The CDR3 here is CASSLPYSNSGKNIQYF. In nucleotides, the CDR3 is TGTGCCAGCAGTTTGCCTTATTCAAACTCGGGCAAAAACATTCAGTACTTC.

This clonotype has ten or more counts. This sequence joins TRBV6-4 and TRBJ2-2; TRBD2 matches 9 bases. The CDR3 covers 18 residues. V dropped 5 bases and J dropped 4; count of bases not matched to a gene: 14. CDR1 is MRHNA, CDR2 SNTAGT, per germline. CDR3 nucleotide sequence: TGTGCCAGCAGTCGTTCCACCTCCGGGACTAGCCCCACCGGGGAGCTGTTTTTT. It encodes CASSRSTSGTSPTGELFF.

This clonotype occurred many times. The V and J genes are TRBV20-1 and TRBJ1-5; no definite D call. V was shortened by 6 bases and J by 9 bases, with 12 bases between the two germline ends. Germline lookup yields CDR1 DFQATT and CDR2 SNEGSKA (reference sequence). CDR3 length equals 11 residues. The CDR3 nucleotides are TGCAGTGCCAGATCAACGGGGCCCCAGCATTTT. Protein product: CSARSTGPQHF.

The chain recombines TRBV28 with TRBJ2-7; tentative D call: TRBD1 (6 bases). The CDR3 consists of 12 residues. Germline loops: CDR1 MDHEN, CDR2 SYDVKM. With 8 bases removed from V and 4 bases from J, the gap between germline ends came to 12 bases. CDR3 nucleotides: TGTGCCAGCTATGGACAGACTTACGAGCAGTACTTC. Translation gives CASYGQTYEQYF.

This clonotype was detected only once. The V gene is TRBV6-2 or TRBV6-3, the J gene TRBJ1-1; D unclear. The V end lost 6 bases, the J end lost 1 base, and 12 bases lay between the germline ends. This CDR3 is built from 14 residues. The V gene's germline CDR1 is MNHEY and CDR2 SVGEGT. CDR3 DNA: TGTGCCAGCAGCCACGGGCGTCCGAACACTGAAGCTTTCTTT. Translating gives CASSHGRPNTEAFF.